The T cell receptor beta chain described here comes from a study of blood T cell repertoires in COVID-19. About the research overall: Samples came from the United States, Italy and Spain, spanning acute and convalescent COVID-19. PBMCs, B-cell-depleted T cells, or T cells provided the cDNA or gDNA that made up the material.

Per germline, CDR1 SQVTM and CDR2 ANQGSEA. This CDR3 has 13 residues. Trimming removed 8 bases at V and 1 base at J, with 14 bases between. Authors' data handling: Estimation of nucleated cell counts relied on the amplification of reference gene primers. TCRdb's table, derived via immunoSEQ multiplex PCR, lists solely in-frame clones and lacks some. The V and J calls and clone size come from that table; D and trimming were worked out from the DNA. The sample lists 75,000 to 100,000 clones; less than 90% were seen once. Material for sequencing was peripheral blood. The sequence was collected from an older man with acute or convalescent COVID-19. The V call is TRBV29-1, the J call TRBJ1-1, with D perhaps TRBD1 (6 bases). In DNA, the CDR3 is TGCAGCCTTGGGGGGCTTTCGAACACTGAAGCTTTCTTT. Its translation: CSLGGLSNTEAFF.